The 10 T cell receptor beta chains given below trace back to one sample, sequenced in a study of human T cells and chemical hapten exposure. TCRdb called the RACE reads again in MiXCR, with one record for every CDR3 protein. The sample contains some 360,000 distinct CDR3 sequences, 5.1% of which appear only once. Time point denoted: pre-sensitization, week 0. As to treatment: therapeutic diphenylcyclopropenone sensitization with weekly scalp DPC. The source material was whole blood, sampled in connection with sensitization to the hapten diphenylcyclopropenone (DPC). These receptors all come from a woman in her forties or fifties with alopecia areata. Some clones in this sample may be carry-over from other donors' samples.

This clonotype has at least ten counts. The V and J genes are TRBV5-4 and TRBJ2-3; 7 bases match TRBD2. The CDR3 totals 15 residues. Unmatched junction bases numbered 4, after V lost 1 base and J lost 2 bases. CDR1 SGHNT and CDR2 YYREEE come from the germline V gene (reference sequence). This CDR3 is CASSLTTSPTDTQYF. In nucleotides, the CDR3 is TGTGCCAGCAGCTTGACGACTAGCCCCACAGATACGCAGTATTTT.

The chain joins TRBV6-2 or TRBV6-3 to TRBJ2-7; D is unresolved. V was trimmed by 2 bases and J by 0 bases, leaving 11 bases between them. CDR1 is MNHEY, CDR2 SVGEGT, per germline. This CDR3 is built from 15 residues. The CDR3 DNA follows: TGTGCCAGCAGTTACGGGGAAGAGGCCTCCTACGAGCAGTACTTC. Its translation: CASSYGEEASYEQYF.

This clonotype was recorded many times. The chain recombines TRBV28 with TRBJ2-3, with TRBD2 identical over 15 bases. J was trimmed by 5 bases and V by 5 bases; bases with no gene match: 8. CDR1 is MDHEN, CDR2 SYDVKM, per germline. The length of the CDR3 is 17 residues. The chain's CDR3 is CASSPRTSGRAGDTQYF. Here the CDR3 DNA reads TGTGCCAGCAGTCCGCGGACTAGCGGGAGGGCCGGAGATACGCAGTATTTT.

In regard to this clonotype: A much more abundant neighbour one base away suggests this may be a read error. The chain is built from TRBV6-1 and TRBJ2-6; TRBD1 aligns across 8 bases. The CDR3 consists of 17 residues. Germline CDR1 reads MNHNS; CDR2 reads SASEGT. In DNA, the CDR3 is TGTCCCAGCAAAAGGACAGGGCCTGACTCTGGGGCCAACGTCCTGACTTTC. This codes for CPSKRTGPDSGANVLTF.

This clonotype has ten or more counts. CDR3 in DNA: TGCGCCAGCAGCTTGGGAGGAGCCTCAGGGAAGACCCAGTACTTC. Its translation: CASSLGGASGKTQYF. This chain connects TRBV5-1 to TRBJ2-5; tentatively, D is TRBD1 (5 bases). The V end was cut by 0 bases, the J end by 6 bases, with 15 bases between. This CDR3 is built from 15 residues. Germline V gene data show CDR1 as SGHRS and CDR2 as YFSETQ.

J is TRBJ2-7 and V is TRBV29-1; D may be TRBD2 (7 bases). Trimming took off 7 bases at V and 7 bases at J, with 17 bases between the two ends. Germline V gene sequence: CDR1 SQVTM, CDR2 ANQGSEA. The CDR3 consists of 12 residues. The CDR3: CSAVRGRGEQYF. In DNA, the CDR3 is TGCAGCGCGGTGCGGGGGCGAGGGGAGCAGTACTTC.

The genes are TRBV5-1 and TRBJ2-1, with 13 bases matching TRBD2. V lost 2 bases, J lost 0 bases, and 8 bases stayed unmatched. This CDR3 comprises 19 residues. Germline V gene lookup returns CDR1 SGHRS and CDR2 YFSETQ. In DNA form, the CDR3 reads TGCGCCAGCAGCTTTACGACTAGCGGGAGGAAGAGCTCCTACAATGAGCAGTTCTTC. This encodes CASSFTTSGRKSSYNEQFF.

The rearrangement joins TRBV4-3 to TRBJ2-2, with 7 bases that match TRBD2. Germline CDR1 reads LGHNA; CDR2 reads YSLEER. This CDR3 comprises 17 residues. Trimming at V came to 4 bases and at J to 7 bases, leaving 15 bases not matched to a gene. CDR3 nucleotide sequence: TGCGCCAGCAGCCTCGAAATAGCGGGCACCTGGGGCGGGGAGCTGTTTTTT. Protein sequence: CASSLEIAGTWGGELFF.

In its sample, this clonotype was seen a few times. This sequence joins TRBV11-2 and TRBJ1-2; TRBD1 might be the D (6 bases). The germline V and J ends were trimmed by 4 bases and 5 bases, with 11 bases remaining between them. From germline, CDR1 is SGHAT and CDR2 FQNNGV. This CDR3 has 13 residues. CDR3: CASSWGPGYGYTF. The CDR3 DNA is TGTGCCAGCAGCTGGGGGCCGGGTTATGGCTACACCTTC.

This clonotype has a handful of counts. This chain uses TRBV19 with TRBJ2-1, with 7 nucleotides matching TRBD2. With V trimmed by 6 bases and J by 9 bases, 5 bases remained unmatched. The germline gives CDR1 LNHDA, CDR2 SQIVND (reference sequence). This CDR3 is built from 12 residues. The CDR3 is CASSQSGIEQFF. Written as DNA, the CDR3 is TGTGCCAGTAGCCAAAGCGGGATTGAGCAGTTCTTC.